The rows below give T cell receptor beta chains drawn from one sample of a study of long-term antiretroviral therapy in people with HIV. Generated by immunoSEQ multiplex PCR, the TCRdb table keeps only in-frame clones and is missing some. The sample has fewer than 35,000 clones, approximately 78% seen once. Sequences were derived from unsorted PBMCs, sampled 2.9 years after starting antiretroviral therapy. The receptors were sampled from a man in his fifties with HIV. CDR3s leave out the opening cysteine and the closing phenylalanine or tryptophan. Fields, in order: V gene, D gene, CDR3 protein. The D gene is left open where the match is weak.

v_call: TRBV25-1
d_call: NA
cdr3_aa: ASSKNQNMNTEAF

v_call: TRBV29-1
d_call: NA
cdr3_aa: SVEVSTYEQY

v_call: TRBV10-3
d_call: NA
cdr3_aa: AISESGTAGEAF

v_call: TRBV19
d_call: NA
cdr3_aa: ASSKPLDPFRSNSPLH

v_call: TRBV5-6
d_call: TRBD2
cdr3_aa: ASSPGTRVYEQY

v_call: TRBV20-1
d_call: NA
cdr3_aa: SAPAGVRAF

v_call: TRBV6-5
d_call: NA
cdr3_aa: ASSPTRDRKGYT

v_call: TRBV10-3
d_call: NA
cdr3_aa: AISELIRYGYT

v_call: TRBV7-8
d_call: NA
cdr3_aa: ASSPGAQNTEAF

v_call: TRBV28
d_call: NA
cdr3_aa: ASSLMNTEAF

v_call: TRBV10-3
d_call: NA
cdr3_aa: AISADTRYGYT

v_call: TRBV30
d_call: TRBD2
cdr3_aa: AWAHGLGGNSGANVLT

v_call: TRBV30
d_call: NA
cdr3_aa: AWSVLAGEVTQY

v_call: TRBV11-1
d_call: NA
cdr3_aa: ASSLMGGGETQY

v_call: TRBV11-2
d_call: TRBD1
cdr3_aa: ASSRLTGDPGNSPLH

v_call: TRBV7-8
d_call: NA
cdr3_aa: ASSRGGNTEAF

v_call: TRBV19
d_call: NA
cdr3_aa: ASSIYGYSNQPQH

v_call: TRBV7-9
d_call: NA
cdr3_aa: ASSLEGSNSPLH

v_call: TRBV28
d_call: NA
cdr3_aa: ASSRGHPTIYEQY

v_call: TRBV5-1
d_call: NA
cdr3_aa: ASSLAAPASEKLF

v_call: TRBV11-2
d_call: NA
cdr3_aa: ASSQLGPTDYEQY

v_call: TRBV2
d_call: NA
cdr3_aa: ASSDDSSEAF

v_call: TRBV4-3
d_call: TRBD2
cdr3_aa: ASSQDNALAGADTQY

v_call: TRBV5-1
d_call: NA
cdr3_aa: ASSLVREAEAF

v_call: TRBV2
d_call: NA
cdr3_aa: ASSEQGSGNTIY

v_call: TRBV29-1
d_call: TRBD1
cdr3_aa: SARTGNYGYT

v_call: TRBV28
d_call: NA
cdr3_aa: ASFNEGRNYGYT

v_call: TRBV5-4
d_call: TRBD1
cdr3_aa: ASSFPGTGRNEQY

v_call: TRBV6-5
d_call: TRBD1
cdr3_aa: ASSLDRVGSPLH

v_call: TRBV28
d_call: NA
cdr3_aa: ASSSVPGPKNIQY

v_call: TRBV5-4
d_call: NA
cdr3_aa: ASRRGTEAF

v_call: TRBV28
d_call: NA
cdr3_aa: ASISTSSGYT

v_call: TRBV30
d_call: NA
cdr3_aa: AWSESDSLH

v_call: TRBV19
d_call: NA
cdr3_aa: ASREVNSPLH